This TCR beta chain was captured in a study of graft-versus-host responses after intestinal transplantation. The method was immunoSEQ multiplex PCR; TCRdb's version includes in-frame clones alone and lacks a portion of them. The sample has 75,000 to 100,000 clones, 92% seen once. Of note for this clone: Antigen specificity is unknown.

The material was unstimulated CD4+ T cells sorted from spleen or lymph node cells, obtained before intestinal transplant. This sequence was found in a human donor who received an intestinal transplant.

This CDR3 reads CASSLRTGRTDTQYF. CDR3 nucleotide sequence: TGCGCCAGCAGCCTCCGGACAGGGCGCACAGATACGCAGTATTTT. The J gene is TRBJ2-3, the V gene TRBV4-1, with 8 bases aligning to TRBD1. Trimming removed 4 bases from V and 1 base from J; junction bases left unmatched: 4. CDR3 length: 15 residues. Germline CDR1 MGHRA, CDR2 YSYEKL.